Shown below are 31 T cell receptor beta chains from a single sample sequenced in a study of response to subunit inactivated influenza vaccine. TCRdb re-called the RT-PCR reads with MiXCR, one entry per CDR3 protein. Of 290,000 or so distinct CDR3 sequences listed, roughly 22% are singletons. This sample comprised PBMCs from blood, obtained less than 22 months after vaccination. The origin of the receptors is a man between 50 and 75 years old who received an inactivated influenza vaccine.

Concerning this clonotype itself: One end of the junction fails to match germline, which may point to a read error. The V call is TRBV15, the J call TRBJ2-1, with 13 positions matching TRBD2. The germline V gene encodes CDR1 LNHNV and CDR2 YYDKDF (reference sequence). The CDR3 runs 15 residues. CDR3 in amino acids: CATSRDRTSGRSSYF. In nucleotides, the CDR3 is TGTGCCACCAGCAGAGACCGGACTAGCGGGAGATCCTCATACTTC.

The chain joins TRBV7-2 to TRBJ2-6; D gene uncertain. Trimming left V 6 bases short and J 2 bases short, with 14 bases between. Germline lookup yields CDR1 SGHTA and CDR2 FQGNSA. The CDR3 runs 16 residues. The CDR3 DNA is TGTGCCAGCAGTTATCAGGTCCTCGCTGGGGCCAACGTCCTGACTTTC. Its translation: CASSYQVLAGANVLTF.

The rearrangement uses TRBV5-1 and TRBJ2-5; a weak D match, TRBD1 (6 bases). V was shortened by 10 bases and J by 2 bases, with 21 bases between the two germline ends. CDR3 length: 15 residues. Looked up from germline, CDR1 is SGHRS and CDR2 is YFSETQ. The CDR3 here is CAGTPGIEIQETQYF. The CDR3 DNA reads TGCGCCGGGACACCGGGCATTGAAATACAAGAGACCCAGTACTTC.

This clonotype showed up just a few times. The rearrangement links TRBV20-1 to TRBJ1-2; 8 nucleotides line up with TRBD1. The CDR3 has 13 amino acids. The V segment lost 6 bases and the J segment 3 bases; nucleotides outside the gene matches: 6. Germline CDR1 and CDR2: DFQATT and SNEGSKA (reference sequence). The CDR3 DNA reads TGCAGTGCGCAACAGGGGGTCGACTATGGCTACACCTTC. Protein: CSAQQGVDYGYTF.

This chain connects TRBV27 to TRBJ2-3; 15 bases map to TRBD2. The germline gives CDR1 MNHEY, CDR2 SMNVEV (reference sequence). The CDR3 covers 19 residues. Trimming cost V 5 bases and J 0 bases; bases outside gene matches: 9. The CDR3 region has the DNA TGTGCCAGCAGTCGGACTAGCGGGGGGGAATTCACTAGCACAGATACGCAGTATTTT. As protein: CASSRTSGGEFTSTDTQYF.

This clonotype was counted a few times. This chain uses TRBV27 with TRBJ2-7; weak D call: TRBD2 (6 bases). Trimming left V 8 bases short and J 0 bases short, with 20 bases between. Germline V gene data show CDR1 as MNHEY and CDR2 as SMNVEV (reference sequence). This CDR3 region has 16 residues. CDR3 DNA sequence: TGTGCCAGCGGCCTGGGATCGGGAGCCTTCTCCTACGAGCAGTACTTC. This gives the protein CASGLGSGAFSYEQYF.

The chain recombines TRBV4-1 with TRBJ2-2; D gene ambiguous. The CDR3 has 15 amino acids. Deletions cut 2 bases from V and 2 bases from J, with 9 bases between. Germline CDR1 is MGHRA and CDR2 is YSYEKL. The CDR3 is CASSQWVSNTGELFF. The CDR3 DNA reads as TGCGCCAGCAGCCAATGGGTTTCAAACACCGGGGAGCTGTTTTTT.

This clonotype was counted at least ten times. The chain uses TRBV14 and TRBJ1-6, with 9 bases aligning to TRBD1. V was pared by 3 bases and J by 7 bases, with 13 bases of the junction left unmatched. The CDR3 sequence is 18 residues long. Germline V gene sequence: CDR1 SGHDN, CDR2 FVKESK. This CDR3 reads CASSQGQGWGFDNSPLHF. The DNA for the CDR3 is TGTGCCAGCAGCCAGGGACAGGGTTGGGGATTTGACAATTCACCCCTCCACTTT.

The chain recombines TRBV29-1 with TRBJ2-1; D might be TRBD2 (6 bases). Germline loops: CDR1 SQVTM, CDR2 ANQGSEA. This CDR3 has 14 amino acids. V lost 6 bases and J lost 8, with 20 bases in between. CDR3 loop: CSVGLGVLADEQFF. The CDR3 DNA follows: TGCAGCGTGGGTTTGGGAGTCTTAGCGGATGAGCAGTTCTTC.

V usage is TRBV11-2 and J usage is TRBJ2-3; 9 bases match TRBD2. V lost 5 bases to trimming and J lost 8 bases; unmatched junction nucleotides: 5. CDR3 size: 13 residues. Per the germline V gene, CDR1 is SGHAT and CDR2 is FQNNGV. The CDR3 DNA follows: TGTGCCAGCAGCACCTCTAGCGGGGCTACGCAGTATTTT. Its translation is CASSTSSGATQYF.

The V gene is TRBV28, the J gene TRBJ2-5, with 11 bases that match TRBD2. Per the germline V gene, CDR1 is MDHEN and CDR2 is SYDVKM. The CDR3 has 14 residues. With 6 bases clipped from V and 7 bases from J, the junction kept 7 bases outside the gene matches. The CDR3 DNA follows: TGTGCCAGCAGCGGGACTAGCGGAAAAGGGACCCAGTACTTC. Translation gives CASSGTSGKGTQYF.

The chain uses TRBV29-1 and TRBJ1-2; 8 bases agree with TRBD1. Germline CDR1 is SQVTM and CDR2 is ANQGSEA. The ends lost 4 bases at V and 7 bases at J; junction bases unmatched: 5. This CDR3 is 12 amino acids long. This chain's CDR3 is CSVVGQGLGYTF. In DNA, the CDR3 is TGCAGCGTTGTCGGACAGGGACTTGGCTACACCTTC.

The chain couples TRBV6-5 to TRBJ1-5; TRBD1 matches at 8 bases. The V gene end was trimmed by 0 bases and the J gene end by 5 bases; junction bases not matched to a gene: 0. CDR3 length equals 14 residues. The V gene's germline CDR1 is MNHEY and CDR2 SVGAGI. CDR3 residues: CASSYSTGDQPQHF. The CDR3 bases are TGTGCCAGCAGTTACTCGACAGGGGATCAGCCCCAGCATTTT.

The rearrangement joins TRBV10-3 to TRBJ2-5; D gene unclear. Germline loops: CDR1 ENHRY, CDR2 SYGVKD. This CDR3 comprises 11 residues. V was trimmed by 8 bases and J by 7 bases, leaving 11 bases between them. The CDR3 DNA is TGTGCCATCGGCGACTTGGGGACCCAGTACTTC. It is translated as CAIGDLGTQYF.

This clonotype appeared a few times. The J gene is TRBJ1-6, the V gene TRBV5-1, with 7 nucleotides matching TRBD1. V was clipped by 0 bases and J by 14 bases; unmatched bases: 5. The CDR3 contains 13 residues. The germline V gene encodes CDR1 SGHRS and CDR2 YFSETQ. CDR3 in amino acids: CASSLGQGESLHF. The CDR3 bases are TGCGCCAGCAGCTTGGGACAGGGAGAATCCCTCCACTTT.

A single count supports this clonotype. The V call is TRBV4-2, the J call TRBJ2-7; weak D call: TRBD2 (7 bases). The CDR3 is made up of 16 amino acids. V was clipped by 1 base and J by 0 bases, with 13 bases between them. Germline-derived CDR1 and CDR2 are LGHNA and YNFKEQ. The DNA of the CDR3 is TGTGCCAGCAGCCAAGGGGGGGGGCTGAGCTCCTACGAGCAGTACTTC. Its protein product is CASSQGGGLSSYEQYF.

The table lists this clonotype with a few counts. The chain links TRBV10-3 to TRBJ1-2; weak D call: TRBD1 (6 bases). CDR1 and CDR2 (germline): ENHRY, SYGVKD. The CDR3 length is 12 residues. V was clipped by 10 bases and J by 0 bases, with 9 bases between them. Written as DNA, the CDR3 is TGTGCCACGCAGGGGACTAACTATGGCTACACCTTC. It encodes CATQGTNYGYTF.

This chain joins TRBV6-5 and TRBJ2-5; D may be TRBD2 (6 bases). The germline CDR1 and CDR2 sequences are MNHEY and SVGAGI. The CDR3 has 14 residues. V lost 2 bases, J lost 5 bases, and 12 bases lay in between. In DNA form, the CDR3 reads TGTGCCAGCAGTTACAATAGCGGAGTCGAGACCCAGTACTTC. Protein product: CASSYNSGVETQYF.

This clonotype was seen at least ten times. This chain joins TRBV7-2 and TRBJ1-1; D remains ambiguous. The CDR3 has 17 amino acids. Germline CDR1 is SGHTA and CDR2 is FQGNSA. Trimming took off 1 base at V and 0 bases at J, with 15 bases between the two ends. The CDR3 here is CASSLVPQVHMNTEAFF. The CDR3 DNA reads TGTGCCAGCAGCTTAGTCCCGCAGGTTCACATGAACACTGAAGCTTTCTTT.

This clonotype turned up a few times. The J gene is TRBJ1-6, the V gene TRBV7-2, with TRBD1 matching 10 bases. The CDR3 has 14 residues. Germline-derived CDR1 and CDR2 are SGHTA and FQGNSA. The V segment lost 6 bases and the J segment 9 bases; nucleotides outside the gene matches: 5. The CDR3 DNA follows: TGTGCCAGCAGGTTGGACAGGGGGAGTTCACCCCTCCACTTT. Its protein is CASRLDRGSSPLHF.

This clonotype was recorded a few times. This chain joins TRBV28 and TRBJ2-4; no reliable D call. V was trimmed by 2 bases and J by 0 bases, leaving 8 bases between them. This CDR3 is built from 15 residues. Germline assignment: CDR1 MDHEN and CDR2 SYDVKM. CDR3 in DNA: TGTGCCAGCAGTTTAGATAACTTAGCCAAAAACATTCAGTACTTC. This translates into CASSLDNLAKNIQYF.

The CDR3 nucleotides read TGTGCCAGCAGTTACTCAATGGTTACGAACACCGGGGAGCTGTTTTTT. Encoded protein: CASSYSMVTNTGELFF. V gene TRBV6-5 combines with J gene TRBJ2-2; D call uncertain. This CDR3 is built from 16 residues. Germline V gene data show CDR1 as MNHEY and CDR2 as SVGAGI. Trimming took 0 bases from V and 0 from J, leaving 8 bases between them.

This sequence joins TRBV4-2 and TRBJ1-4; D gene ambiguous. V was cut by 5 bases and J by 1 base, with 23 bases left in between. There are 19 residues in the CDR3. Germline values: CDR1 LGHNA, CDR2 YNFKEQ. The CDR3 loop is CASSAVGTDAVETNEKLFF. As DNA, the CDR3 is TGTGCCAGCAGCGCGGTCGGTACGGACGCGGTTGAAACTAATGAAAAACTGTTTTTT.

The chain uses TRBV7-2 and TRBJ1-6; TRBD1 agrees at 7 bases. The V segment lost 4 bases and the J segment 8 bases; nucleotides outside the gene matches: 8. CDR1 is SGHTA and CDR2 is FQGNSA in the germline V gene. This CDR3 is 15 amino acids long. The CDR3 sequence: CASSSGGNLDSPLHF. The CDR3 nucleotides are TGTGCCAGCAGCTCAGGGGGTAATTTGGATTCACCCCTCCACTTT.

The chain carries TRBV7-3 and TRBJ2-1, with D possibly being TRBD2 (5 bases). The V gene lost 1 base and the J gene lost 9 bases, with 16 bases spanning the gap. The CDR3 extends over 15 amino acids. CDR1 SGHTA and CDR2 FQGTGA come from the germline V gene. The CDR3, as DNA: TGTGCCAGCAGCTTAATAGGTAGCGAGCTAGGTGAGCAGTTCTTC. This sequence encodes CASSLIGSELGEQFF.

This clonotype was seen only a few times. This chain connects TRBV28 to TRBJ2-5; D is perhaps TRBD1 (6 bases). Trimming shortened V by 2 bases and J by 2 bases, and 12 bases separated the two germline ends. Per the germline V gene, CDR1 is MDHEN and CDR2 is SYDVKM. This CDR3 is 15 amino acids long. The DNA for the CDR3 is TGTGCCAGCAGTTTAGGGGCAGGGACACAAGAGACCCAGTACTTC. This translates into CASSLGAGTQETQYF. Full variable domain (rest looked up from reference TRBV28 and TRBJ2-5): DVKVTQSSRYLVKRTGEKVFLECVQDMDHENMFWYRQDPGLGLRLIYFSYDVKMKEKGDIPEGYSVSREKKERFSLILESASTNQTSMYLCASSLGAGTQETQYFGPGTRLLVL.

The chain carries TRBV28 and TRBJ1-4; TRBD1 is a possible D gene (6 bases). The CDR3 has 16 amino acids. V lost 5 bases, J lost 8 bases, and 21 bases lay in between. In germline, CDR1 is MDHEN, CDR2 SYDVKM. The CDR3 reads CASSPLGGGDTEKLFF. For the CDR3, the DNA is TGTGCCAGCAGTCCATTGGGGGGAGGGGACACCGAAAAACTGTTTTTT.

CDR3 protein: CAQTGQKYYEQYF. The CDR3 DNA reads as TGTGCACAAACGGGACAGAAGTACTACGAGCAGTACTTC. The chain links TRBV12-5 to TRBJ2-7; 7 bases map to TRBD1. The CDR3 length is 13 residues. Germline-derived CDR1 and CDR2 are LGHNT and FRNRAP.

The chain joins TRBV28 to TRBJ2-1; D remains unclear. The CDR3 has 15 amino acids. V lost 2 bases, J lost 4 bases, and 12 bases lay in between. The germline V gene encodes CDR1 MDHEN and CDR2 SYDVKM. The CDR3 loop reads CASSLSPTAYNEQFF. Here the CDR3 DNA reads TGTGCCAGCAGTTTAAGTCCTACTGCTTACAATGAGCAGTTCTTC.

V gene TRBV20-1 combines with J gene TRBJ2-1; possibly TRBD1 for D (5 bases). Germline V gives CDR1 DFQATT, CDR2 SNEGSKA (reference sequence). V lost 1 base and J 3 bases, leaving 10 bases between the germline ends. The CDR3 length is 14 residues. The DNA for the CDR3 is TGCAGTGCTAGAGGGGGCCCATTCTACAATGAGCAGTTCTTC. Its protein product is CSARGGPFYNEQFF.

This clonotype was counted a few times. The chain is built from TRBV6-1 and TRBJ1-1; tentatively, D is TRBD1 (5 bases). The CDR3 has 15 residues. V gave up 6 bases and J gave up 0 bases, with 14 bases separating them. CDR1 is MNHNS and CDR2 is SASEGT in the germline V gene. CDR3 nucleotides: TGTGCCAGCAGCCTCCGGGGGATCATGAACACTGAAGCTTTCTTT. It specifies CASSLRGIMNTEAFF.